The rows below give T cell receptor beta chains drawn from one sample of a study of identical twins. Each CDR3 protein is one row after TCRdb ran MiXCR on the 5' RACE reads. The repertoire holds 1.5 million to 2 million distinct CDR3 sequences, with roughly 35% as singletons. Sequenced: cord blood. Receptors were obtained from a newborn girl in good health. Each CDR3 is given without its conserved first and last residue. Part of the rows lack a size; the others show once, few, many or a class for expanded clones.

clone_size,v_call,cdr3_aa
.,TRBV28,ASRTGQTYNSPLH
few,TRBV11-2,ASSLAGAGGLQF
.,TRBV7-2,ASRYRGGLNTEAF
.,TRBV20-1,SALGQGIGGNYGYT
.,TRBV27,ASRTGSSETQY
few,TRBV4-2,ASSLGTSGSFGELF
.,TRBV5-6,ASSPGPYGVEKLF
.,TRBV9,ASSVANRGIDGYT
.,TRBV24-1,ATSDSPGGGGQPQH
few,TRBV20-1,SARDRTGGYGYT
few,TRBV7-9,ASSSGQARDQPQH
few,TRBV25-1,ASSESFSYEQY
.,TRBV9,ASSVGTSGESDAQY
.,TRBV7-6,ASSRGDRVLIYEQY
.,TRBV18,ASSQAAGNNEQF
.,TRBV5-1,ASSSETSGGYEQY
few,TRBV20-1,SASGGVGLGYNEQF
.,TRBV27,ASSLGTGVGLGEAF
.,TRBV11-2,ASSRLRTPNYGYT
.,TRBV7-2,ASSLGQGMGWEKLF
few,TRBV7-2,ASSLAGLDNQPQH
.,TRBV3-1,ASSQDGPLH
.,TRBV25-1,ASSPLVAGTAYNEQF
few,TRBV7-9,ASIQTGDYGYT
few,TRBV3-1,ASSLRRPGLTYEQY
.,TRBV25-1,ASSEYTGVTQY
.,TRBV6-1,ASSTYPGQGTGYT
few,TRBV4-2,ASSQDRRTGSGYT